This T cell receptor beta chain was recovered during a study of radiation and T cells in renal cell carcinoma. Assay used: immunoSEQ multiplex PCR; TCRdb lists only in-frame clones, some missing. Here the sample spans about 150,000 clones, roughly 87% being singletons. Specified time point: blood 2 weeks post-SBRT. As to treatment: 15 Gy SBRT to primary tumor, nephrectomy 4 weeks later. This CDR3 has 15 residues. Germline V gene sequence: CDR1 MNHEY, CDR2 SVGAGI. Germline trimming cut 6 bases from V and 5 bases from J; bases unmatched to any gene: 8. The starting material was blood, obtained from a patient whose treatment included radiotherapy and nephrectomy. The source of this sequence is a woman in her fifties or sixties with renal cell carcinoma. The V gene is TRBV6-5, the J gene TRBJ2-5; 11 bases are a match to TRBD1. The CDR3 reads CASRGGTGGLETQYF. DNA of the CDR3: TGTGCCAGCAGGGGAGGGACAGGGGGTTTGGAGACCCAGTACTTC.